Listed here are 18 T cell receptor beta chains from one sample, sequenced in a study of blood T cells in healthy people across ages. Primed by a sample-barcoded 5' primer and a J-beta primer mix, a second PCR proceeded for about 7 to 11 cycles. TCRdb recomputed calls from the 5' RACE reads with MiXCR, one row per CDR3 protein. The sample has approximately 900,000 distinct CDR3 sequences; roughly 28% are singletons. This sample also appeared in a second study, on T cells of mothers and their children.

Material for sequencing was blood. The receptors were sampled from a woman in her thirties or forties in good health.

Of note for this clonotype: It may be a read error: a sequence one base away is much more abundant. V usage is TRBV3-1 and J usage is TRBJ1-1; D is possibly TRBD1 (6 bases). The CDR3 loop spans 14 amino acids. From germline, CDR1 is LGHDT and CDR2 YNNKEL (reference sequence). This CDR3 is CATRRPGRDTEACF. CDR3 nucleotides: TGTGCCACCAGGAGGCCCGGCAGGGACACTGAAGCTTGCTTT.

Only one count was recorded for this clonotype. This sequence joins TRBV7-6 and TRBJ2-5; 8 bases map to TRBD1. V shed 6 bases, J shed 3 bases, and the junction held 12 bases outside the gene matches. This CDR3 region has 16 residues. Germline lookup yields CDR1 SGHVS and CDR2 FNYEAQ. The chain's CDR3 is CASSSLEGDRKETQYF. CDR3 bases: TGTGCCAGCAGTTCTTTAGAGGGGGACAGGAAAGAGACCCAGTACTTC.

The V and J genes are TRBV6-5 and TRBJ1-6, with D possibly TRBD1 on 6 matching bases. Germline V CDR1 and CDR2: MNHEY, SVGAGI. The CDR3 loop spans 14 amino acids. V lost 8 bases, J lost 7 bases, and 15 bases lay in between. The CDR3 coding sequence is TGTGCCAGCGGTTTTCGCAGGGGAAATTCACCCCTCCACTTT. Its protein is CASGFRRGNSPLHF.

On this clonotype: A read error may explain this, as a much larger clone is one base away. The chain links TRBV10-3 to TRBJ2-1, with TRBD1 identical over 9 bases. CDR1 ENHRY and CDR2 SYGVKD come from the germline V gene. V dropped 2 bases and J dropped 10; count of bases not matched to a gene: 9. The CDR3 length is 15 residues. In DNA form, the CDR3 reads TGTGCCATCAGTGAGAAGGACAGGGGTGCCTACGAGCAGTTCTTC. This gives the protein CAISEKDRGAYEQFF.

This clonotype was seen at least ten times. V is TRBV6-5 and J is TRBJ1-2; D may be TRBD1 (6 bases). CDR1 is MNHEY and CDR2 is SVGAGI in the germline V gene. The CDR3 runs to 14 residues. With 2 bases removed from V and 11 bases from J, the gap between germline ends came to 18 bases. CDR3 protein: CASSYQGFAPGYTF. The CDR3 coding sequence is TGTGCCAGCAGTTACCAGGGGTTCGCCCCGGGGTACACCTTC.

This clonotype has only a few counts. A read error may produce the germline difference seen at one junction end. V gene TRBV2 combines with J gene TRBJ2-3; D not resolved. In germline, CDR1 is SNHLY, CDR2 FYNNEI. The CDR3 is made up of 12 amino acids. This CDR3 reads CAGSDNADTQYF. The CDR3 bases are TGTGCCGGCAGTGACAACGCAGATACGCAGTATTTT.

Ten or more counts support this clonotype. This chain uses TRBV5-6 with TRBJ2-7, with a possible D match to TRBD1 (6 bases). V dropped 6 bases and J dropped 0 bases, with 16 bases sitting between them. The CDR3 has 15 residues. Per the germline V gene, CDR1 is SGHDT and CDR2 is YYEEEE. For the CDR3, the DNA is TGTGCCAGCACCAACAGGGTAAGCAACTCCTACGAGCAGTACTTC. It codes for CASTNRVSNSYEQYF. Together with reference TRBV5-6 and TRBJ2-7, the CDR3 gives the full variable domain: DAGVTQSPTHLIKTRGQQVTLRCSPKSGHDTVSWYQQALGQGPQFIFQYYEEEERQRGNFPDRFSGHQFPNYSSELNVNALLLGDSALYLCASTNRVSNSYEQYFGPGTRLTVT.

This clonotype was seen a handful of times. A clone one base away is much larger, so this may be a read error. This chain connects TRBV19 to TRBJ2-7; D ambiguous. This CDR3 has 13 residues. Germline lookup yields CDR1 LNHDA and CDR2 SQIVND (reference sequence). Written as DNA, the CDR3 is TGTGCCAGGAGTATCCGTTCGGGTTACGAGCAGTACTTC. Translated, it gives CARSIRSGYEQYF.

This clonotype has only a few counts. The genes are TRBV10-2 and TRBJ1-4; D is unresolved. The CDR3 consists of 13 residues. V gave up 7 bases and J gave up 2 bases, with 8 bases separating them. Germline V gene data show CDR1 as WSHSY and CDR2 as SAAADI. CDR3 bases: TGCGCCAGCAAGTGGCAGACTAATGAAAAACTGTTTTTT. It specifies CASKWQTNEKLFF.

CDR3 nucleotides: TGTGCCAGCAGCTTAGATCCCCCCCGGAAAGACAATGAGCAGTTCTTC. Its translation: CASSLDPPRKDNEQFF. The gene calls are TRBV11-2 and TRBJ2-1; no firm D call. The CDR3 runs 16 residues. V was shortened by 0 bases and J by 5 bases, with 14 bases between the two germline ends. In germline, CDR1 is SGHAT, CDR2 FQNNGV.

This clonotype has more than one count but fewer than ten. The V call is TRBV4-1, the J call TRBJ2-1, with D perhaps given as TRBD1 or TRBD2 (5 bases each). CDR1 is MGHRA, CDR2 YSYEKL, per germline. The V and J ends lost 0 bases and 0 bases respectively, with 18 bases between them. The CDR3 is 19 amino acids. The CDR3 sequence is CASSQDRDRPMSSYNEQFF. CDR3 nucleotide sequence: TGCGCCAGCAGCCAAGACCGGGACCGACCTATGAGCTCCTACAATGAGCAGTTCTTC.

J is TRBJ2-3 and V is TRBV20-1; D uncertain. CDR3 size: 15 residues. Germline loops: CDR1 DFQATT, CDR2 SNEGSKA (reference sequence). The ends were cut back, 1 base at V and 2 bases at J, with 13 bases in the middle. CDR3 protein: CSARGSERITDTQYF. CDR3 nucleotides: TGCAGTGCTAGAGGGTCCGAAAGGATCACAGATACGCAGTATTTT.

The chain's CDR3 is CASSLEEAEYGYTF. CDR3 nucleotides: TGTGCCAGCAGTTTAGAAGAGGCAGAGTATGGCTACACCTTC. This chain joins TRBV12-3 or TRBV12-4 and TRBJ1-2, with D unclear. This CDR3 comprises 14 residues. Trimming stripped 1 base from V and 5 bases from J, with 11 bases between.

A word on this clonotype: Since a much larger clone is just one base distant, this may be a read error. The chain is built from TRBV7-2 and TRBJ2-5; a possible D gene is TRBD1 (6 bases). V shed 5 bases and J shed 11 bases, with 18 bases lying between them. This CDR3 comprises 13 residues. Germline CDR1 reads SGHTA; CDR2 reads FQGNSA. CDR3 amino acids: CASSQQGGTEQYF. The CDR3 DNA reads TGTGCCAGCAGCCAACAAGGGGGAACTGAGCAGTACTTC.

About this clonotype: Germline is not matched at one junction end, which may reflect a read error. The chain carries TRBV6-2 or TRBV6-3 and TRBJ2-5, with D possibly called TRBD1 or TRBD2 (6 bases each). The CDR3 loop spans 14 amino acids. The germline gives CDR1 MNHEY, CDR2 SVGEGT. The CDR3 is CASSYRGPQETQDF. Here the CDR3 DNA reads TGTGCCAGCAGTTACCGGGGGCCACAAGAGACCCAGGACTTC.

The chain employs TRBV9 and TRBJ2-5; 12 bases are shared with TRBD2. Germline V CDR1 and CDR2: SGDLS, YYNGEE. The CDR3 loop spans 18 amino acids. Unmatched junction bases numbered 13, after V lost 0 bases and J lost 7 bases. The CDR3 sequence is CASSVGPASGGGIGTQYF. The CDR3, as DNA: TGTGCCAGCAGCGTAGGGCCTGCTAGCGGGGGGGGGATAGGGACCCAGTACTTC. Full variable domain (missing parts from reference TRBV9 and TRBJ2-5): DSGVTQTPKHLITATGQRVTLRCSPRSGDLSVYWYQQSLDQGLQFLIQYYNGEERAKGNILERFSAQQFPDLHSELNLSSLELGDSALYFCASSVGPASGGGIGTQYFGPGTRLLVL.

Notes on this clonotype: A junction boundary mismatches the germline segment, possibly from a read error. The V and J genes are TRBV28 and TRBJ1-2, with 7 nucleotides matching TRBD1. Looked up from germline, CDR1 is MDHEN and CDR2 is SYDVKM. The CDR3 is 15 amino acids. The CDR3 region is CASRPGQYHNYDYTF. As DNA, the CDR3 is TGTGCCAGCAGGCCGGGACAGTACCATAACTATGACTACACCTTC.

This rearrangement joins TRBV28 to TRBJ1-2, with TRBD1 as a possible D gene (6 bases). The germline CDR1 and CDR2 sequences are MDHEN and SYDVKM. The CDR3 length is 16 residues. V was shortened by 6 bases and J by 0 bases, with 17 bases between the two germline ends. CDR3 sequence (DNA): TGTGCCAGCAGAAACAATGGGGGGGCCGCTAACTATGGCTACACCTTC. Protein sequence: CASRNNGGAANYGYTF.